This record concerns one T cell receptor (beta chain) sequence. Its antigen is not identified. The CDR3 is made up of 17 amino acids. J lost 9 bases, V lost 6 bases, and 20 bases had no gene match. Germline V gives CDR1 SEHNR, CDR2 FQNEAQ (reference sequence). This entry belongs to a study of blood T cells in healthy people across ages. Notes on the study in general: Naive and antigen-experienced cells were not separated, limiting conclusive comparison. More naive CD4+ cells and higher diversity were found in long-lived than in aged donors.

Every donor gave roughly 9.2 milliliters of peripheral blood. Each sample gave at least 6.5 million isolated PBMCs. A J-beta primer mix and a sample-barcoded 5' primer were used in a second PCR of roughly 7 to 12 cycles. MiXCR was run by TCRdb on the 5' RACE reads, yielding one entry per CDR3 protein. The sample has 1.4 million or so distinct CDR3 sequences, around 40% seen once. The chain joins TRBV7-9 to TRBJ2-1; 7 bases map to TRBD2. The receptor comes from a woman in her late teens or twenties in good health. The sample taken for sequencing was blood. CDR3 sequence: CASSRTVGLGENSEQFF. The CDR3 DNA reads TGTGCCAGCAGTCGGACCGTTGGACTAGGGGAAAACAGTGAGCAGTTCTTC.